Each of the 4 T cell receptor beta chains below was sequenced from the same sample in a study of PD-1 blockade in classical Hodgkin lymphoma. Some clones are missing from TCRdb's copy, which holds only in-frame ones; the method was immunoSEQ multiplex PCR. The sample shows about 15,000 clones, about 83% of them seen only once. The time point here: newly diagnosed, previously untreated cHL patient sample. The sample was peripheral blood mononuclear cells (PBMCs). The receptors were gathered from a human donor with classical Hodgkin lymphoma.

For this clone: The sample contains more than one DNA sequence encoding this CDR3. The chain uses TRBV5-1 and TRBJ2-7; TRBD1 matches 10 bases. The germline V gene has CDR1 SGHRS and CDR2 YFSETQ. The junction had 8 bases not matched to a gene; V was cut back by 4 bases and J by 7 bases. The CDR3 has 14 amino acids. The DNA for the CDR3 is TGCGCCAGCAGCGCCCGACAGGGGGCGGGGGAGCAGTACTTC. Its translation: CASSARQGAGEQYF. Full variable domain (outside the CDR3, taken from reference TRBV5-1 and TRBJ2-7): KAGVTQTPRYLIKTRGQQVTLSCSPISGHRSVSWYQQTPGQGLQFLFEYFSETQRNKGNFPGRFSGRQFSNSRSEMNVSTLELGDSALYLCASSARQGAGEQYFGPGTRLTVT.

The CDR3 reads CASSIEVSVFYEQYF. As DNA, the CDR3 is TGTGCCAGTAGTATAGAGGTTAGCGTCTTCTACGAGCAGTACTTC. The chain couples TRBV19 to TRBJ2-7; D might be TRBD2 (5 bases). CDR1 is LNHDA and CDR2 is SQIVND in the germline V gene (reference sequence). This CDR3 has 15 amino acids. V lost 0 bases and J 3 bases, leaving 12 bases between the germline ends.

This chain joins TRBV20-1 and TRBJ2-3; unclear D gene. The CDR3 runs 11 residues. Germline CDR1 DFQATT, CDR2 SNEGSKA (reference sequence). The CDR3 DNA is TGCAGCGCGGACCCCACAGATACGCAGTATTTT. Its protein product is CSADPTDTQYF.

V and J are TRBV19 and TRBJ1-5; 8 positions agree with TRBD1. From germline, CDR1 is LNHDA and CDR2 SQIVND (reference sequence). The CDR3 is 16 amino acids. Trimming at V came to 2 bases and at J to 3 bases, leaving 6 bases not matched to a gene. DNA of the CDR3: TGTGCCAGTAGTATATGGACAGGGAACGACAATCAGCCCCAGCATTTT. It yields the protein CASSIWTGNDNQPQHF.